This T cell receptor (beta chain) was found in a study of PD-1 blockade in mismatch repair-deficient tumors. At the level of the study: Patients had about a dozen mismatch repair-deficient cancer types and were previously treated and progressing.

The data were produced by immunoSEQ multiplex PCR, yet TCRdb's version contains in-frame clones alone and is incomplete. Of about 67,000 clones in the sample, around four fifths were seen once. The count of this clone is one. The antigen is unknown. Study-level points and caveats: Rapid post-treatment expansion, then contraction, generally preceding radiologic response, marked tumor-resident clones.

The CDR3 runs 13 residues. The germline V gene encodes CDR1 SGDLS and CDR2 YYNGEE. Trimming left V 0 bases short and J 3 bases short, with 7 bases between. Every patient had mismatch repair deficiency by PCR or immunohistochemistry. The TCR-sequenced patients were a few responders to pembrolizumab. The receptor was derived from an adult with mismatch repair-deficient cancer. The rearrangement joins TRBV9 to TRBJ2-7; D unclear. Material: peripheral blood, obtained 2 weeks after starting pembrolizumab. CDR3 nucleotide sequence: TGTGCCAGCAGCGTAGATCCTAGCTACGAGCAGTACTTC. It is translated as CASSVDPSYEQYF.